One sample yielded the 18 T cell receptor beta chains listed below, sequenced in a study of blood T cell repertoires in COVID-19. Using immunoSEQ multiplex PCR, the repertoire was profiled, and TCRdb retains in-frame clones only, with some absent. The profile covers more than 200,000 clones, with around four fifths appearing a single time and 3.5% to 5% taken by the ten largest. Input material: peripheral blood. The receptors here all came from a man aged 55 to 69 with acute or convalescent COVID-19.

This chain links TRBV6-2 or TRBV6-3 with TRBJ2-4, with a weak D call TRBD1 (6 bases). Trimming took 5 bases from V and 7 from J, leaving 12 bases between them. Germline CDR1 reads MNHEY; CDR2 reads SVGEGT. The CDR3 runs 13 residues. Here the CDR3 DNA reads TGTGCCAGCAGTCTCTCAGGGGCCAACATTCAGTACTTC. It specifies CASSLSGANIQYF.

This chain joins TRBV2 and TRBJ2-5, with 8 bases lining up with TRBD1. J was trimmed by 4 bases and V by 6 bases; bases with no gene match: 10. This CDR3 contains 15 residues. The germline gives CDR1 SNHLY, CDR2 FYNNEI. The CDR3, as DNA: TGTGCCAGCAGCGGAGACAGGGGTCGGGGAGAGACCCAGTACTTC. It encodes CASSGDRGRGETQYF.

The chain employs TRBV7-2 and TRBJ2-2; 9 bases map to TRBD1. Looked up from germline, CDR1 is SGHTA and CDR2 is FQGNSA. With 2 bases clipped from V and 13 bases from J, the junction kept 8 bases outside the gene matches. The CDR3 contains 14 residues. CDR3 residues: CASSLRGGQGPLFF. The CDR3, as DNA: TGTGCCAGCAGCTTAAGAGGGGGACAGGGCCCGCTGTTTTTT.

V gene TRBV25-1 combines with J gene TRBJ1-1; 8 bases agree with TRBD1. CDR1 and CDR2 from the germline V gene are MGHDK and SYGVNS. The CDR3 sequence is 15 residues long. V dropped 4 bases and J dropped 3; count of bases not matched to a gene: 7. Here the CDR3 reads CASSVRTGLDTEAFF. The CDR3 DNA follows: TGTGCCAGCAGTGTTCGGACAGGGCTTGACACTGAAGCTTTCTTT.

V is TRBV7-2 and J is TRBJ2-5; D gene uncertain. CDR3 size: 14 residues. Trimming took off 1 base at V and 2 bases at J, with 8 bases between the two ends. Germline CDR1 reads SGHTA; CDR2 reads FQGNSA. Written as DNA, the CDR3 is TGTGCCAGCAGCTTAGTTGGCTTGCAAGAGACCCAGTACTTC. Protein product: CASSLVGLQETQYF.

A word on this clone: The junction shows a germline mismatch at one end, possibly a read error. The V gene is TRBV11-3, the J gene TRBJ2-2; D is possibly TRBD2 (6 bases). Germline CDR1 SGHNT, CDR2 YENEEA. This CDR3 comprises 14 residues. CDR3 sequence: CASSRLGNSGELFF. CDR3 coding DNA: TGTGCCAGCAGTAGACTAGGGAACTCCGGGGAGCTGTTTTTT.

V is TRBV28 and J is TRBJ2-7; TRBD2 might be the D (6 bases). Trimming took off 6 bases at V and 4 bases at J, with 22 bases between the two ends. Germline V CDR1 and CDR2: MDHEN, SYDVKM. The CDR3 loop spans 16 amino acids. DNA for the CDR3: TGTGCCAGCAGCCCACAAGGACCCTACCGGGGGTACGAGCAGTACTTC. This translates into CASSPQGPYRGYEQYF.

V gene TRBV6-2 or TRBV6-3 combines with J gene TRBJ2-7; unclear D gene. Trimming shortened V by 5 bases and J by 3 bases, and 8 bases separated the two germline ends. Per the germline V gene, CDR1 is MNHEY and CDR2 is SVGEGT. The CDR3 consists of 12 residues. CDR3 protein: CASSEVYYEQYF. The CDR3 DNA reads TGTGCCAGCAGTGAGGTATACTACGAGCAGTACTTC.

The V call is TRBV5-1, the J call TRBJ1-2; weak D call: TRBD1 (6 bases). The length of the CDR3 is 14 residues. Trimming removed 2 bases at V and 2 bases at J, with 10 bases between. Per germline, CDR1 SGHRS and CDR2 YFSETQ. Written as DNA, the CDR3 is TGCGCCAGCAGCTTTAGGACAGTCAACTATGGCTACACCTTC. This encodes CASSFRTVNYGYTF.

The chain couples TRBV9 to TRBJ2-7; no clear D gene. Trimming took 2 bases from V and 0 from J, leaving 9 bases between them. From germline, CDR1 is SGDLS and CDR2 YYNGEE. The CDR3 sequence is 14 residues long. CDR3 sequence: CASSVLSSSYEQYF. Here the CDR3 DNA reads TGTGCCAGCAGCGTGCTCTCCAGCTCCTACGAGCAGTACTTC. The full variable domain, rest sourced from reference TRBV9 and TRBJ2-7, is DSGVTQTPKHLITATGQRVTLRCSPRSGDLSVYWYQQSLDQGLQFLIQYYNGEERAKGNILERFSAQQFPDLHSELNLSSLELGDSALYFCASSVLSSSYEQYFGPGTRLTVT.

This chain uses TRBV5-6 with TRBJ1-2, with D maybe TRBD1 (5 bases). The CDR3 spans 13 residues. Germline values: CDR1 SGHDT, CDR2 YYEEEE. V was pared by 0 bases and J by 7 bases, with 10 bases between. CDR3 region: CASSLEGRGGYTF. In DNA, the CDR3 is TGTGCCAGCAGCTTGGAGGGAAGGGGTGGCTACACCTTC. The whole variable domain, remainder taken from reference TRBV5-6 and TRBJ1-2, is DAGVTQSPTHLIKTRGQQVTLRCSPKSGHDTVSWYQQALGQGPQFIFQYYEEEERQRGNFPDRFSGHQFPNYSSELNVNALLLGDSALYLCASSLEGRGGYTFGSGTRLTVV.

This chain connects TRBV27 to TRBJ2-7, with D tentatively TRBD1 (6 bases). Germline V gives CDR1 MNHEY, CDR2 SMNVEV (reference sequence). The CDR3 contains 15 residues. The V and J ends lost 5 bases and 3 bases respectively, with 17 bases between them. The CDR3 DNA reads as TGTGCCAGCAGTGTTACAGGGCTATTCCACTACGAGCAGTACTTC. It codes for CASSVTGLFHYEQYF.

In this sample, this clone turned up once. The rearrangement uses TRBV7-2 and TRBJ2-1, with TRBD2 matching over 9 bases. V lost 5 bases to trimming and J lost 5 bases; unmatched junction nucleotides: 7. Germline CDR1 reads SGHTA; CDR2 reads FQGNSA. This CDR3 is built from 15 residues. The DNA of the CDR3 is TGTGCCAGCAGCATCCGACTAGCGGCCAACAATGAGCAGTTCTTC. This codes for CASSIRLAANNEQFF.

The rearrangement uses TRBV21-1 and TRBJ1-5; the table's D call TRBD1 went unverified against the DNA. TRBV21-1 is deemed a pseudogene. The CDR3 length is 15 residues. CDR3 protein: CASSERHRGLQPQHF. Here the CDR3 DNA reads TGTGCCAGCAGTGAACGGCACAGGGGGCTTCAGCCCCAGCATTTT.

The chain combines TRBV12-3 or TRBV12-4 with TRBJ2-1, with 9 bases identical to TRBD2. This CDR3 has 13 amino acids. The ends lost 3 bases at V and 8 bases at J; junction bases unmatched: 2. CDR3 nucleotides: TGTGCCAGCAGTTTCCGGACTAGCGATGAGCAGTTCTTC. Protein: CASSFRTSDEQFF.

This chain connects TRBV3-1 (or the pseudogene TRBV3-2) to TRBJ1-2, with 8 nucleotides matching TRBD1. This CDR3 comprises 16 residues. CDR1 is LGHDT, CDR2 YNNKEL, per germline (reference sequence). Losses at the gene ends were 1 base for V and 2 bases for J; bases not matched to a gene: 6. The CDR3 DNA reads as TGTGCCAGCAGCCAAGCCACAGGGGGGACCAACTATGGCTACACCTTC. This gives the protein CASSQATGGTNYGYTF.

CDR3 sequence reads: CASSPRLNRERGQFF. The DNA of the CDR3 is TGTGCCAGCAGTCCAAGACTAAACAGGGAAAGGGGGCAGTTCTTC. The chain uses TRBV27 and TRBJ2-1, with a possible D match to TRBD1 (6 bases). The germline CDR1 and CDR2 sequences are MNHEY and SMNVEV (reference sequence). V dropped 5 bases and J dropped 12 bases, with 23 bases sitting between them. The CDR3 is made up of 15 amino acids.

This clone was found once. The chain combines TRBV11-2 with TRBJ1-4; 7 bases are a match to TRBD1. V lost 4 bases and J lost 3; bases outside the gene matches: 8. Germline V gives CDR1 SGHAT, CDR2 FQNNGV. This CDR3 is 16 amino acids long. CDR3 in amino acids: CASSSRQGGANEKLFF. CDR3 coding DNA: TGTGCCAGCAGCTCCCGGCAGGGGGGAGCTAATGAAAAACTGTTTTTT.